This T cell receptor beta chain was sequenced for a study of T cell repertoires in cytomegalovirus infection. Whole-study context: An indication of both CMV infection and matching HLA type came from public TCR beta signatures.

J was trimmed by 6 bases and V by 3 bases; bases with no gene match: 6. In germline, CDR1 is MDHEN, CDR2 SYDVKM. The CDR3 covers 16 residues. TCRdb reprocessed the reads with MiXCR, giving one entry per CDR3 protein. The sample has under 800,000 distinct CDR3 sequences, 20% to 25% seen once. Sequencing was carried out using CD8+ T cells from PBMCs. The sequence came from a human donor in good health (CMV status not recorded). Some clones in this sample may be carry-over from other donors' samples. V and J are TRBV28 and TRBJ1-4; 11 nucleotides line up with TRBD1. This CDR3 is CASSFFRTGGDEKLFF. In nucleotides, the CDR3 is TGTGCCAGCAGTTTTTTCCGGACAGGGGGCGATGAAAAACTGTTTTTT.